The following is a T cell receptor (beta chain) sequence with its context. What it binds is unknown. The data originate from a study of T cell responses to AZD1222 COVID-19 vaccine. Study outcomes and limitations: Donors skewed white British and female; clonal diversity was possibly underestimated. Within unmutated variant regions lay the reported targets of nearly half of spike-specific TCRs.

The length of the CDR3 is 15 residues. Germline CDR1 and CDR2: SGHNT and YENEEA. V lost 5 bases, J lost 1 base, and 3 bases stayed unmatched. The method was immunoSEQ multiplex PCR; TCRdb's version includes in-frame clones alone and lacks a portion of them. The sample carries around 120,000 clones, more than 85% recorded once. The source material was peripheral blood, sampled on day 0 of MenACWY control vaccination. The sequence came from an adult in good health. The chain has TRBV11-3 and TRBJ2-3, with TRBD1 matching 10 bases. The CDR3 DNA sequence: TGTGCCAGCAGCACAGGGACAGGGGGCACAGATACGCAGTATTTT. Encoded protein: CASSTGTGGTDTQYF.